The clone carrying this TCR beta chain appeared many times. Its cognate antigen is unknown. These data are taken from a study of spatial heterogeneity in lung cancer. For the study at large: Strongly correlated with TCR transcript counts in tumor regions was a T cell module score, which was a transcriptional module score calculated from matched bulk RNA-seq. On average, each unique TCR and UMI combination appeared more than ten times in raw reads. Study-level points and caveats: Intratumoral expanded alpha and beta TCR counts were found to track tumor mutation counts.

Sample time point: sample taken at primary tumor resection. The approximately 70 donors had untreated early-stage non-small cell lung cancer. From tumor, nontumor lung or frozen PBMC, whole RNA was taken unsorted for sequencing. The CDR3 totals 14 residues. Each CDR3 protein gets one entry after TCRdb re-called the 5' RACE reads with MiXCR. The sample yields roughly 18,000 distinct CDR3 sequences, 5.5% to 8.5% seen once. The chain recombines TRBV21-1 with TRBJ2-5. TRBV21-1 has pseudogene status. The TCR was taken from a female donor with early-stage non-small cell lung cancer. Sequences were derived from lung tumor tissue, sampled at surgery. CDR3 amino acids: CASRKEKYQETQYF. The CDR3 DNA reads as TGTGCCAGCAGGAAAGAAAAGTACCAAGAGACCCAGTACTTC.